Sequencing of this T cell receptor beta chain was carried out in a study of blood T cell repertoires in COVID-19. V gave up 4 bases and J gave up 1 base; unmatched junction bases: 6. This CDR3 is built from 15 residues. CDR1 is SGHVS and CDR2 is FQNEAQ in the germline V gene. Here immunoSEQ multiplex PCR was the method, and the copy in TCRdb shows in-frame clones only, minus some. The sample gives about 37,000 clones, 88% of which show up once; about 9.8% is in the top ten. This TCR was recovered from a human donor in a cohort sampled during active COVID-19. The sequenced sample was peripheral blood. The chain links TRBV7-8 to TRBJ2-7; 8 bases line up with TRBD1. This CDR3 is CASSSRQGPSYEQYF. CDR3 nucleotide sequence: TGTGCCAGCAGCTCCCGACAGGGGCCGTCCTACGAGCAGTACTTC.